The 25 T cell receptor beta chains given below trace back to one sample, sequenced in a study of early T cells in non-severe SARS-CoV-2 infection. TCRdb itself ran the 5' RACE reads through MiXCR, one entry per CDR3 protein. The repertoire consists of approximately 30,000 distinct CDR3 sequences, with under 7.5% occurring once and the leading ten covering over 30%. The specimen sequenced was whole blood. The receptor set was obtained from an adult who was a healthcare worker with PCR-confirmed SARS-CoV-2 infection or an uninfected control (not recorded which).

The sample holds a few counts of this clonotype. The V call is TRBV7-9, the J call TRBJ1-3; no clear D gene. V was trimmed by 5 bases and J by 0 bases, leaving 8 bases between them. Per germline, CDR1 SEHNR and CDR2 FQNEAQ (reference sequence). The CDR3 has 14 residues. CDR3 sequence: CASSPVSSGNTIYF. DNA for the CDR3: TGTGCCAGCAGCCCGGTGAGCTCTGGAAACACCATATATTTT. The full variable domain, with the rest looked up from reference TRBV7-9 and TRBJ1-3, is DTGVSQNPRHKITKRGQNVTFRCDPISEHNRLYWYRQTLGQGPEFLTYFQNEAQLEKSRLLSDRFSAERPKGSFSTLEIQRTEQGDSAMYLCASSPVSSGNTIYFGEGSWLTVV.

This clonotype was detected many times. V and J are TRBV6-1 and TRBJ2-2; D is unclear. Germline V lookup: CDR1 MNHNS, CDR2 SASEGT. V lost 6 bases, J lost 2 bases, and 4 bases lay in between. This CDR3 has 12 residues. In DNA, the CDR3 is TGTGCCAGCAGCATAAACACCGGGGAGCTGTTTTTT. This translates into CASSINTGELFF.

This clonotype was found many times. The rearrangement links TRBV30 to TRBJ2-6; D is uncertain. CDR1 is GTSNPN, CDR2 SVGIG, per germline (reference sequence). V was cut by 4 bases and J by 3 bases, with 4 bases left in between. The CDR3 is 12 amino acids. CDR3 residues: CAWKGGANVLTF. The CDR3 coding sequence is TGTGCCTGGAAGGGTGGGGCCAACGTCCTGACTTTC.

This clonotype has ten or more counts. CDR3 loop: CASRPNPGELFF. For the CDR3, the DNA is TGTGCCAGCAGACCTAACCCCGGGGAGCTGTTTTTT. The chain carries TRBV2 and TRBJ2-2; D gene ambiguous. The CDR3 is 12 amino acids. The germline V gene has CDR1 SNHLY and CDR2 FYNNEI. V was shortened by 6 bases and J by 6 bases, with 8 bases between the two germline ends.

This clonotype came up many times. The chain joins TRBV5-1 to TRBJ2-7; 10 bases are shared with TRBD1. CDR3 size: 15 residues. Germline CDR1 SGHRS, CDR2 YFSETQ. Losses at the gene ends were 4 bases for V and 2 bases for J; bases not matched to a gene: 6. The CDR3 DNA reads TGCGCCAGCAGCGCCCCGGGACAGGGGACCTACGAGCAGTACTTC. This codes for CASSAPGQGTYEQYF.

This clonotype was observed many times. CDR3 sequence: CASSLAPGGGADTQYF. The CDR3 DNA sequence: TGTGCCAGCAGCTTAGCACCCGGGGGAGGGGCAGATACGCAGTATTTT. This chain links TRBV7-2 with TRBJ2-3; 7 bases are shared with TRBD2. There are 16 residues in the CDR3. The germline CDR1 and CDR2 sequences are SGHTA and FQGNSA. The trim removed 0 bases at V and 4 bases at J, leaving 7 bases unmatched. Full variable domain (remainder filled in from reference TRBV7-2 and TRBJ2-3): GAGVSQSPSNKVTEKGKDVELRCDPISGHTALYWYRQSLGQGLEFLIYFQGNSAPDKSGLPSDRFSAERTGGSVSTLTIQRTQQEDSAVYLCASSLAPGGGADTQYFGPGTRLTVL.

This clonotype was counted ten times or more. The junction departs from germline at one end; a sequencing error may be responsible. The chain couples TRBV7-9 to TRBJ2-1; TRBD1 agrees at 10 bases. Per the germline V gene, CDR1 is SEHNR and CDR2 is FQNEAQ (reference sequence). The CDR3 totals 16 residues. DNA of the CDR3: TGTGCCAGCAGCGTAGCCGGGACAGGGGTCTTCAATGAGCAGTTCTTC. This gives the protein CASSVAGTGVFNEQFF. Variable domain in full (rest from reference TRBV7-9 and TRBJ2-1): DTGVSQNPRHKITKRGQNVTFRCDPISEHNRLYWYRQTLGQGPEFLTYFQNEAQLEKSRLLSDRFSAERPKGSFSTLEIQRTEQGDSAMYLCASSVAGTGVFNEQFFGPGTRLTVL.

This clonotype showed up just a few times. This chain's CDR3 is CASIRDRSVTQYF. The CDR3, as DNA: TGTGCCAGCATAAGGGATCGAAGTGTGACCCAGTACTTC. The chain carries TRBV7-9 and TRBJ2-5, with no clear D. The CDR3 has 13 residues. V dropped 7 bases and J dropped 7 bases, with 16 bases sitting between them. Looked up from germline, CDR1 is SEHNR and CDR2 is FQNEAQ (reference sequence).

This clonotype was picked up many times. V is TRBV6-1 and J is TRBJ2-5; 8 nucleotides line up with TRBD2. The J segment lost 1 base and the V segment lost 6 bases, leaving 7 bases of the junction unmatched. The CDR3 runs 15 residues. Germline V gene lookup returns CDR1 MNHNS and CDR2 SASEGT. This CDR3 reads CASSLSGGAQETQYF. In DNA form, the CDR3 reads TGTGCCAGCAGCCTCTCGGGGGGGGCCCAAGAGACCCAGTACTTC.

This clonotype was found many times. The chain links TRBV29-1 to TRBJ2-7; 10 bases agree with TRBD1. The V gene's germline CDR1 is SQVTM and CDR2 ANQGSEA. The CDR3 extends over 13 amino acids. V shed 7 bases and J 0 bases; nucleotides not matched to a gene: 3. The CDR3 region has the DNA TGCAGCGCCCGGACAGGGGGCTCCTACGAGCAGTACTTC. The encoded protein is CSARTGGSYEQYF.

Only a few counts were recorded for this clonotype. The chain combines TRBV7-9 with TRBJ2-1; 11 nucleotides match TRBD2. The CDR3 consists of 13 residues. Trimming removed 5 bases from V and 10 bases from J; junction bases left unmatched: 4. Germline V gene sequence: CDR1 SEHNR, CDR2 FQNEAQ (reference sequence). The CDR3 sequence: CASSTSGSGEQFF. In nucleotides, the CDR3 is TGTGCCAGCAGCACTAGCGGGAGTGGAGAGCAGTTCTTC.

This chain uses TRBV13 with TRBJ2-1, with 10 positions matching TRBD2. The CDR3 totals 16 residues. V lost 5 bases to trimming and J lost 0 bases; unmatched junction nucleotides: 4. The germline V gene encodes CDR1 PRHDT and CDR2 FYEKMQ (reference sequence). The CDR3 loop reads CASSRTSGNSYNEQFF. The DNA for the CDR3 is TGTGCCAGCAGCAGGACTAGCGGAAACTCCTACAATGAGCAGTTCTTC.

The CDR3 protein is CASSPNPQGGYGYTF. In DNA, the CDR3 is TGTGCCAGCAGCCCGAACCCACAGGGGGGCTATGGCTACACCTTC. The chain is built from TRBV7-6 and TRBJ1-2, with TRBD1 matching 8 bases. Germline V lookup: CDR1 SGHVS, CDR2 FNYEAQ. This CDR3 region has 15 residues. Trimming removed 5 bases from V and 4 bases from J; junction bases left unmatched: 9. The full variable domain, with the rest looked up from reference TRBV7-6 and TRBJ1-2, is GAGVSQSPRYKVTKRGQDVALRCDPISGHVSLYWYRQALGQGPEFLTYFNYEAQQDKSGLPNDRFSAERPEGSISTLTIQRTEQRDSAMYRCASSPNPQGGYGYTFGSGTRLTVV.

This clonotype has at least ten counts. V is TRBV20-1 and J is TRBJ2-3; TRBD2 agrees at 13 bases. CDR1 is DFQATT, CDR2 SNEGSKA, per germline (reference sequence). J lost 2 bases, V lost 6 bases, and 11 bases had no gene match. The CDR3 runs to 17 residues. In DNA, the CDR3 is TGCAGTGCCGGGCCTACTAGCGGGGGGGGCCCCACAGATACGCAGTATTTT. Translation gives CSAGPTSGGGPTDTQYF.

This clonotype was seen repeatedly, ten times or more. This rearrangement joins TRBV11-2 to TRBJ2-5, with 7 nucleotides matching TRBD1. J gave up 4 bases and V 4 bases, and 6 bases lay outside the gene matches. This CDR3 has 14 residues. The germline CDR1 and CDR2 sequences are SGHAT and FQNNGV. CDR3 residues: CASSSDRLRETQYF. For the CDR3, the DNA is TGTGCCAGCAGCTCGGACAGGTTGCGAGAGACCCAGTACTTC.

This clonotype has a count of ten or more. The chain combines TRBV30 with TRBJ1-2; D is undetermined. V was cut by 0 bases and J by 1 base, with 6 bases left in between. The germline gives CDR1 GTSNPN, CDR2 SVGIG (reference sequence). This CDR3 is built from 13 residues. CDR3 region: CAWSVSVNYGYTF. CDR3 nucleotide sequence: TGTGCCTGGAGTGTATCGGTTAACTATGGCTACACCTTC.

This clonotype came up a few times. CDR3 residues: CASSLNWETEAFF. CDR3 in DNA: TGTGCCAGCAGTTTAAACTGGGAGACTGAAGCTTTCTTT. The J gene is TRBJ1-1, the V gene TRBV12-3 or TRBV12-4; D remains unclear. CDR3 length: 13 amino acids. V lost 2 bases, J lost 5 bases, and 9 bases lay in between.

At least ten counts were recorded for this clonotype. The V call is TRBV28, the J call TRBJ2-1; D is undetermined. Per germline, CDR1 MDHEN and CDR2 SYDVKM. With 2 bases removed from V and 7 bases from J, the gap between germline ends came to 12 bases. The CDR3 runs to 14 residues. The CDR3 here is CASSLGLAGNEQFF. Written as DNA, the CDR3 is TGTGCCAGCAGTTTAGGGTTGGCCGGGAATGAGCAGTTCTTC.

The chain carries TRBV7-2 and TRBJ2-1, with 8 bases lining up with TRBD2. The ends lost 5 bases at V and 7 bases at J; junction bases unmatched: 7. Germline V gene sequence: CDR1 SGHTA, CDR2 FQGNSA. CDR3 length: 14 amino acids. The CDR3 here is CASSLGLARNEQFF. CDR3 DNA sequence: TGTGCCAGCAGCCTTGGACTAGCACGAAATGAGCAGTTCTTC.

This clonotype was found many times. This chain connects TRBV11-2 to TRBJ2-1; 11 bases map to TRBD2. The CDR3 extends over 14 amino acids. Per germline, CDR1 SGHAT and CDR2 FQNNGV. J gave up 5 bases and V 5 bases, and 2 bases lay outside the gene matches. CDR3 region: CASSAGLADNEQFF. CDR3 nucleotides: TGTGCCAGCAGCGCGGGACTAGCGGACAATGAGCAGTTCTTC.

This clonotype was observed a few times. This sequence joins TRBV6-1 and TRBJ2-1; 8 positions match TRBD2. Looked up from germline, CDR1 is MNHNS and CDR2 is SASEGT. This CDR3 has 15 amino acids. The junction had 6 bases not matched to a gene; V was cut back by 1 base and J by 7 bases. The CDR3 sequence: CASSEGLAGGNEQFF. CDR3 bases: TGTGCCAGCAGTGAAGGTCTAGCGGGCGGAAATGAGCAGTTCTTC.

This clonotype was seen ten or more times. The V gene is TRBV11-2, the J gene TRBJ1-1; D uncertain. This CDR3 has 14 amino acids. V lost 3 bases to trimming and J lost 0 bases, with 8 bases between them. Germline V gene lookup returns CDR1 SGHAT and CDR2 FQNNGV. In nucleotides, the CDR3 is TGTGCCAGCAGCTTGACAAGTATGAACACTGAAGCTTTCTTT. It encodes CASSLTSMNTEAFF.

The rearrangement links TRBV7-3 to TRBJ2-7, with TRBD2 identical over 7 bases. CDR3 length: 15 residues. Germline V gene sequence: CDR1 SGHTA, CDR2 FQGTGA. The ends lost 4 bases at V and 5 bases at J; junction bases unmatched: 11. The CDR3 protein is CASSWMVRESNEQYF. The CDR3 DNA follows: TGTGCCAGCAGCTGGATGGTGCGGGAGTCCAACGAGCAGTACTTC.

This clonotype was recorded many times. The chain combines TRBV20-1 with TRBJ2-1; D tentatively reads TRBD1 or TRBD2 (6 bases each). V lost 0 bases and J 8 bases, leaving 17 bases between the germline ends. The germline V gene has CDR1 DFQATT and CDR2 SNEGSKA (reference sequence). The CDR3 has 15 amino acids. The DNA for the CDR3 is TGCAGTGCTAGAGACGGTGGGTTGGGGGGCGATGAGCAGTTCTTC. This translates into CSARDGGLGGDEQFF.

V usage is TRBV12-3 or TRBV12-4 and J usage is TRBJ1-1; no reliable D call. There are 14 residues in the CDR3. Deletions cut 6 bases from V and 5 bases from J, with 16 bases between. This chain's CDR3 is CASSPYRSGTEAFF. The CDR3 DNA sequence: TGTGCCAGCAGCCCCTACCGATCGGGAACTGAAGCTTTCTTT.